This T cell receptor (beta chain) came from a study of OX40 agonist ivuxolimab in advanced cancers. The overall study: In this trial design, patients received ivuxolimab intravenously at 0.01 to 10 mg/kg every 2 weeks. Mean age about 60 years, range roughly 23 to 79; about 85% male.

This clone ranks as large. Its antigen is not known. Study results and caveats: Dosing at 0.1 to 3.0 mg/kg was accompanied by clonal expansion of CD4+ and CD8+ blood T cells by week 6.

From germline, CDR1 is SQVTM and CDR2 ANQGSEA. This CDR3 region has 16 residues. V shed 0 bases and J shed 0 bases, with 12 bases lying between them. Measured with immunoSEQ multiplex PCR; TCRdb has only the in-frame clones, and not every one. Of around 3,000 clones in the sample, 60% to 85% are singletons; the top ten hold around 21%. This specimen consisted of CD4+ or CD8+ T cells sorted from blood, obtained in a trial of the OX40 agonist ivuxolimab. The chain couples TRBV29-1 to TRBJ1-3, with D unclear. This TCR derives from an adult with an advanced solid tumor such as melanoma, head and neck, liver or kidney cancer. CDR3 in DNA: TGCAGCGTTGAAGATACGGCAGCCCCCTCTGGAAACACCATATATTTT. This sequence encodes CSVEDTAAPSGNTIYF.